Listed below are T cell receptor beta chains from one sample, sequenced in a study of OX40 agonist ivuxolimab in advanced cancers. The assay was immunoSEQ multiplex PCR, and TCRdb's table has in-frame clones only and misses some. The data show tens of thousands of clones, 88% seen once. The material was CD4+ or CD8+ T cells sorted from blood, obtained in a trial of the OX40 agonist ivuxolimab. The source is an adult with an advanced solid tumor such as melanoma, head and neck, liver or kidney cancer. The CDR3 runs from the conserved cysteine through the conserved F or W. The D gene is left open where the match is weak.

V gene	J gene	D gene	CDR3 DNA	CDR3 protein
TRBV10-3	TRBJ2-3	NA	TGTGCCATCAGTGAGTCAACTAGCTTGGATACGCAGTATTTT	CAISESTSLDTQYF
TRBV4-1	TRBJ1-4	NA	TGCGCCAGCAGCCATGCTCGGGGGGAGGAAAAACTGTTTTTT	CASSHARGEEKLFF
TRBV6-1	TRBJ2-7	NA	TGTGCCAGCAGTGAAGCGCATTGGGGGGGCCCCTACGAGCAGTACTTC	CASSEAHWGGPYEQYF
TRBV29-1	TRBJ2-3	TRBD2	TGCAGCGTTATCCCGGGAGGGCTTACAGATACGCAGTATTTT	CSVIPGGLTDTQYF
TRBV6-4	TRBJ2-1	TRBD2	TGTGCCAGCAGTGGGAGGGCTAGCGGGATTAATGAGCAGTTCTTC	CASSGRASGINEQFF
TRBV14	TRBJ1-4	NA	TGTGCCAGCAGCCAAGATCAGAGAGCAACTAATGAAAAACTGTTTTTT	CASSQDQRATNEKLFF
TRBV6-6	TRBJ2-1	NA	TGTGCCAGCAACACGGGGGCAGGGTCTAGTGAGCAGTTCTTC	CASNTGAGSSEQFF
TRBV7-2	TRBJ1-1	TRBD1	TGTGCCAGCAGCGTAACGAACAGGGGTTCCACTGAAGCTTTCTTT	CASSVTNRGSTEAFF
TRBV13	TRBJ1-3	NA	TGTGCCAGCAGCTTAGGGGGGGTAAATGGAAACACCATATATTTT	CASSLGGVNGNTIYF
TRBV30	TRBJ1-6	NA	TGTGCCTGGACTTTTCGGGGGGCTCAGGGGTCACCCCTCCACTTT	CAWTFRGAQGSPLHF
TRBV6-1	TRBJ2-2	TRBD1	TGTGCCAGCAGACTACAGGGGCTCGGCACCGGGGAGCTGTTTTTT	CASRLQGLGTGELFF
TRBV4-1	TRBJ2-1	NA	TGCGCCAGCAGCCAAGGGGGATTCAATGAGCAGTTCTTC	CASSQGGFNEQFF
TRBV28	TRBJ1-2	NA	TGTGCCAGCCGACTACCAGACGGACGGGAGGACTATGGCTACACCTTC	CASRLPDGREDYGYTF
TRBV25-1	TRBJ2-1	TRBD1	TGTGCCAGCAGTGTCGCATTTATAGGACAGGGGGCGTTCGGGCAGTTCTTC	CASSVAFIGQGAFGQFF
TRBV29-1	TRBJ2-5	NA	TGCAGCGTCTTTATCGGTCAAGAGACCCAGTACTTC	CSVFIGQETQYF
TRBV9	TRBJ2-3	NA	TGTGCCAGCAGCCAAGTAGCGGCAGATACGCAGTATTTT	CASSQVAADTQYF
TRBV2	TRBJ2-2	NA	TGTGCCAGCAGTGTTACGACCGGGGAGCTGTTTTTT	CASSVTTGELFF